In its sample, the clone carrying this T cell receptor beta chain was seen a few times. Germline CDR1 LGHNA, CDR2 YSLEER. V lost 0 bases and J lost 8, with 10 bases in between. The CDR3 length is 13 residues. The sample belongs to a study of response to subunit inactivated influenza vaccine. MiXCR, run by TCRdb on the RT-PCR reads, gives a single entry per CDR3 protein. In the table there are around 500,000 distinct CDR3 sequences, about 10% of which are singletons. This chain connects TRBV4-3 to TRBJ2-5; weak D call: TRBD2 (6 bases). The source is a man aged 45 to 65 who received an inactivated influenza vaccine. The source material was PBMCs from blood, sampled 35 to 45 days after vaccination. CDR3 protein: CASSQDIGTTQYF. The CDR3 DNA is TGCGCCAGCAGCCAAGATATCGGGACTACCCAGTACTTC.